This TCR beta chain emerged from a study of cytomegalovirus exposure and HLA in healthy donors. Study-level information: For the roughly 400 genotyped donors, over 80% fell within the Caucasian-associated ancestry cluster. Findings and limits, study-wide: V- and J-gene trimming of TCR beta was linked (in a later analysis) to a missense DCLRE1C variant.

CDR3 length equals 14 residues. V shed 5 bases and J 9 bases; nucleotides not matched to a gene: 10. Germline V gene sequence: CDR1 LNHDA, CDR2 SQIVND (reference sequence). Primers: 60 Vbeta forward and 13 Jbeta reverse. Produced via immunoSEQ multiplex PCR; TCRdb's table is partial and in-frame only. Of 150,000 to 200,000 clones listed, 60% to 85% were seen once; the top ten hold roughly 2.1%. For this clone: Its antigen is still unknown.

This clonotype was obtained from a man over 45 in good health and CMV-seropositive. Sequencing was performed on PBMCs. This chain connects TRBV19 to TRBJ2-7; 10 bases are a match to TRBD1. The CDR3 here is CASSFGTGVTRQYF. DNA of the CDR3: TGTGCCAGTAGTTTTGGGACAGGGGTCACCCGGCAGTACTTC.